Listed here are 16 T cell receptor beta chains from one sample, sequenced in a study of T cell clusters in autoimmune cytopenias. Some 34,000 genome equivalents of blood DNA were amplified for TRB. TRB was amplified by touch-down multiplex PCR, primer pools A and B combined. From its re-call of the multiplex PCR reads, TCRdb lists each CDR3 protein once, without DNA. Recorded for this sample: some 6,200 distinct CDR3 sequences. The sample was peripheral blood. The receptors originated from a human donor with an autoimmune cytopenia or autoimmune hepatitis (not recorded which).

The rearrangement links TRBV7-2 to TRBJ1-5. Germline V gene data show CDR1 as SGHTA and CDR2 as FQGNSA. The CDR3 totals 16 residues. CDR3 amino acids: CASSLAGRFSNQPQHF. Drawing the rest from reference TRBV7-2 and TRBJ1-5, the complete variable domain is GAGVSQSPSNKVTEKGKDVELRCDPISGHTALYWYRQSLGQGLEFLIYFQGNSAPDKSGLPSDRFSAERTGGSVSTLTIQRTQQEDSAVYLCASSLAGRFSNQPQHFGDGTRLSIL.

This rearrangement joins TRBV30 to TRBJ1-1; TCRdb's D call, TRBD1, is unchecked because there is no DNA. In germline, CDR1 is GTSNPN, CDR2 SVGIG (reference sequence). The CDR3 has 17 amino acids. The CDR3 protein is CAWRAQGAQGKNTEAFF.

This clonotype registers medium-sized by frequency. The V and J genes are TRBV15 and TRBJ1-5. Germline V CDR1 and CDR2: LNHNV, YYDKDF (reference sequence). There are 14 residues in the CDR3. CDR3 region: CATSRAVYNQPQHF.

This clonotype is medium-sized by frequency. The chain employs TRBV18 and TRBJ2-3; the D gene TCRdb calls, TRBD1, cannot be checked with no DNA. Germline CDR1 and CDR2: KGHSH and LQKENI. The CDR3 runs to 16 residues. CDR3 loop: CASSPKDSLGSDTQYF. Complete variable domain (other parts from reference TRBV18 and TRBJ2-3): NAGVMQNPRHLVRRRGQEARLRCSPMKGHSHVYWYRQLPEEGLKFMVYLQKENIIDESGMPKERFSAEFPKEGPSILRIQQVVRGDSAAYFCASSPKDSLGSDTQYFGPGTRLTVL.

This chain links TRBV10-3 with TRBJ1-6; the TCRdb call, TRBD1, lacks DNA for checking. Germline CDR1 reads ENHRY; CDR2 reads SYGVKD. The CDR3 consists of 16 residues. The CDR3 sequence: CAISELIDRGNSPLHF.

The V and J genes are TRBV6-1 and TRBJ2-1; TCRdb returns TRBD1, unconfirmable since there is no DNA. The CDR3 consists of 15 residues. Germline CDR1 reads MNHNS; CDR2 reads SASEGT. CDR3 amino acids: CASSKPGQGFNEQFF.

V and J are TRBV14 and TRBJ2-3; lacking DNA, the TRBD1 call made by TCRdb goes unchecked. CDR1 and CDR2 (germline): SGHDN, FVKESK. The CDR3 consists of 13 residues. The CDR3 here is CASSLQGTDTQYF.

The chain has TRBV5-6 and TRBJ1-5; the TRBD1 assignment by TCRdb is unverifiable without DNA. The CDR3 contains 15 residues. Germline V CDR1 and CDR2: SGHDT, YYEEEE. CDR3 sequence reads: CASSLGQSFNQPQHF.

The rearrangement uses TRBV4-3 and TRBJ1-4. This CDR3 has 15 residues. Germline V gene lookup returns CDR1 LGHNA and CDR2 YSLEER. This CDR3 is CASSQDLGRDEKLFF.

CDR3 amino acids: CASSLALAGGNEQFF. The J gene is TRBJ2-1, the V gene TRBV5-1; no DNA is available, so the TRBD2 call from TCRdb remains unchecked. CDR1 is SGHRS, CDR2 YFSETQ, per germline. This CDR3 region has 15 residues. The full variable domain, with the rest looked up from reference TRBV5-1 and TRBJ2-1, is KAGVTQTPRYLIKTRGQQVTLSCSPISGHRSVSWYQQTPGQGLQFLFEYFSETQRNKGNFPGRFSGRQFSNSRSEMNVSTLELGDSALYLCASSLALAGGNEQFFGPGTRLTVL.

The V gene is TRBV5-1, the J gene TRBJ2-1; TCRdb's D call of TRBD2 is untestable without DNA. Per the germline V gene, CDR1 is SGHRS and CDR2 is YFSETQ. This CDR3 is 16 amino acids long. CDR3 sequence: CASSLRPGLALNEQFF.

The CDR3 reads CASQGAYEQFF. The rearrangement uses TRBV28 and TRBJ2-1; TCRdb proposes TRBD1, but this gene call is untestable without DNA. The CDR3 runs 11 residues. Germline CDR1 MDHEN, CDR2 SYDVKM.

Frequency places this clonotype as medium-sized. This chain connects TRBV12-3 or TRBV12-4 to TRBJ1-6; the D call from TCRdb, TRBD1, cannot be confirmed without DNA. The CDR3 runs to 12 residues. This CDR3 reads CASSQGSPPLHF.

This clonotype ranks as medium-sized in terms of frequency. This chain uses TRBV5-4 with TRBJ2-1. The CDR3 consists of 13 residues. The germline V gene has CDR1 SGHNT and CDR2 YYREEE (reference sequence). CDR3 region: CASNLPGRGEQFF.

By frequency, this clonotype is medium-sized (0.01 to 0.1%). The rearrangement links TRBV30 to TRBJ2-7. The CDR3 is made up of 14 amino acids. Germline V gene data show CDR1 as GTSNPN and CDR2 as SVGIG (reference sequence). The chain's CDR3 is CAWSDGDSSYEQYF. The full variable domain, in which reference TRBV30 and TRBJ2-7 provide the parts outside the CDR3, is SQTIHQWPATLVQPVGSPLSLECTVEGTSNPNLYWYRQAAGRGLQLLFYSVGIGQISSEVPQNLSASRPQDRQFILSSKKLLLSDSGFYLCAWSDGDSSYEQYFGPGTRLTVT.

This clonotype is identified as medium-sized from frequency. The chain links TRBV7-6 to TRBJ2-3; TCRdb indicates TRBD2, and absent DNA this call remains unverified. Germline lookup yields CDR1 SGHVS and CDR2 FNYEAQ. CDR3 size: 15 residues. This CDR3 is CASSYLAGGTDTQYF.